The TCR beta chain described here comes from a study of somatic mutations in T cells in chronic GVHD (dated by TCRdb to the early 2020s). The CDR3 numbers 14 residues from cysteine through phenylalanine. The entry retains the CDR3 DNA only, 42 bases that are in frame from base 1. The germline ends are 13 bases apart after V is trimmed by 5 bases and J by 2 bases. Via the germline V gene (reference sequence), CDR1 is LNHDA and CDR2 SQIVND. Genomic DNA was isolated and then used for TCRbeta deep sequencing. The immunoSEQ assay, provided as a commercial service, was used for TCRbeta CDR3 sequencing and initial data processing. The study's processing was this. Reads were demultiplexed, adapter and primer sequences were trimmed, similar clones were merged through frequency-ratio clustering, and V, D, J genes were annotated using IMGT. TCRdb re-hosts the immuneACCESS table, in-frame sequences only. Its copies lack some clones; in the studies checked, an unresolved V gene accounts for under half of them, and the cause for the rest is not known. The D gene and trimming were derived from the DNA, and the V and J assignments and clone size from that table. The table for this sample lists about 1,700 clones; around two thirds of them were counted only once. In total, the top ten clones hold approximately 59% of the sample.

For sorting, cells were stained with anti-CD3, anti-CD4, anti-CD8 and a Vbeta20 antibody from the IOTest Beta Mark kit and sorted on a FACSAria III to a purity above 99%. Peripheral blood was collected in sodium heparin tubes, and mononuclear cells were isolated by Ficoll-Paque PLUS density gradient centrifugation. CD4+ Vbeta20+, CD4+ Vbeta20-, and CD8+ T cell fractions were FACS-sorted before TCRbeta deep sequencing. As for this clone: Its antigen remains unidentified. Base qualities are not at hand, and no much larger clone is one base apart.

This chain is built from TRBV19 and TRBJ2-7; TRBD1 could be the D gene, as 7 bases match. This clonotype originated in a male patient aged 50 to 59 with chronic graft-versus-host disease. After a transplant, certain T cells may trace back to the graft donor. The sample consisted of CD8+ T cells from blood. The nucleotide sequence reads as follows: TGTGCCAGTAGTTGGGCAGGGGGGACCTACGAGCAGTACTTC. Its protein product is CASSWAGGTYEQYF. The entire variable domain, with the stretches around the CDR3 drawn from the reference TRBV19 and TRBJ2-7 proteins, is DGGITQSPKYLFRKEGQNVTLSCEQNLNHDAMYWYRQDPGQGLRLIYYSQIVNDFQKGDIAEGYSVSREKKESFPLTVTSAQKNPTAFYLCASSWAGGTYEQYFGPGTRLTVT.